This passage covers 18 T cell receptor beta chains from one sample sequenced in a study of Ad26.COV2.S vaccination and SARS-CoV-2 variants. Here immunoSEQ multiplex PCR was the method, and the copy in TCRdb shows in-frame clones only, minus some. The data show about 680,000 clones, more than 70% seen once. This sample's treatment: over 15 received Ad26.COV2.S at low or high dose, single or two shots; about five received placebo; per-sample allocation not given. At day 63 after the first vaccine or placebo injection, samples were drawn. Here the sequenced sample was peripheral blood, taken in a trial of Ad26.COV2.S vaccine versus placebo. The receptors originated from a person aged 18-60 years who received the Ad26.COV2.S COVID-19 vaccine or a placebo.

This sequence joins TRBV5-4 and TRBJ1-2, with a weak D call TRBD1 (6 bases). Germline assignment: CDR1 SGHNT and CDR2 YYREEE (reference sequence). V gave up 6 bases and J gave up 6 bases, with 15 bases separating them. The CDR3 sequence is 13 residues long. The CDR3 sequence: CASTPGGGHGYTF. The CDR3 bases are TGTGCCAGCACCCCCGGGGGGGGGCATGGCTACACCTTC.

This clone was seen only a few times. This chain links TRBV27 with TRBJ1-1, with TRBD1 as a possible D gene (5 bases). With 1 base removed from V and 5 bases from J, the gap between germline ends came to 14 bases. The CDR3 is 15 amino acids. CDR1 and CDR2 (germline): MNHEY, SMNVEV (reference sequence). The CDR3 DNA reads TGTGCCAGCAGTTTATGGGGCTTGGGGGAAACTGAAGCTTTCTTT. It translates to CASSLWGLGETEAFF.

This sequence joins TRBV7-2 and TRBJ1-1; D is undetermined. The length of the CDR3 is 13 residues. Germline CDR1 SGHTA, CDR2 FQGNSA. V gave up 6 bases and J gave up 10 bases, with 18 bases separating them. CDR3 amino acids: CASSPGFSIRAFF. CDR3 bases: TGTGCCAGCAGTCCCGGATTTTCGATACGAGCTTTCTTT.

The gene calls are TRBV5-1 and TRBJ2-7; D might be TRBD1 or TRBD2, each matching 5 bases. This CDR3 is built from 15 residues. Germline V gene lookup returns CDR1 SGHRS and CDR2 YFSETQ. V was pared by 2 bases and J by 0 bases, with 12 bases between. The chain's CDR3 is CASSLEPGPSYEQYF. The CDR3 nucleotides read TGCGCCAGCAGCTTAGAACCGGGACCCTCCTACGAGCAGTACTTC.

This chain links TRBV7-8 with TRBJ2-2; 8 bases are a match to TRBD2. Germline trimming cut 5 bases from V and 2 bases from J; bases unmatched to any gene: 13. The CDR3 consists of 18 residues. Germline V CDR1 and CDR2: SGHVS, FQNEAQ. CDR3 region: CASSPPGGAPTNTGELFF. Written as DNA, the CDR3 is TGTGCCAGCAGCCCCCCCGGGGGGGCCCCAACTAACACCGGGGAGCTGTTTTTT.

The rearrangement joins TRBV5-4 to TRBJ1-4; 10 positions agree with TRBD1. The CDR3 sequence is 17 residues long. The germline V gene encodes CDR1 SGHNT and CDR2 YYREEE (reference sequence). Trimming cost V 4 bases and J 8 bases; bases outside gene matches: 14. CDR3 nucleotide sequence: TGTGCCAGCAGCCGAGCCGGGACAGGGGTAAAGTTAGAAAAACTGTTTTTT. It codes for CASSRAGTGVKLEKLFF. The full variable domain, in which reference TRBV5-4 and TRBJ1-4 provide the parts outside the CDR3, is ETGVTQSPTHLIKTRGQQVTLRCSSQSGHNTVSWYQQALGQGPQFIFQYYREEENGRGNFPPRFSGLQFPNYSSELNVNALELDDSALYLCASSRAGTGVKLEKLFFGSGTQLSVL.

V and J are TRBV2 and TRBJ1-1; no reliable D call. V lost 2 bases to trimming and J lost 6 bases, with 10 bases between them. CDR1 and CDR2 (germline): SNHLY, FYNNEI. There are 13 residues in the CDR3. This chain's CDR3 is CASSELGIAEAFF. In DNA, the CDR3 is TGTGCCAGCAGTGAATTGGGTATCGCTGAAGCTTTCTTT.

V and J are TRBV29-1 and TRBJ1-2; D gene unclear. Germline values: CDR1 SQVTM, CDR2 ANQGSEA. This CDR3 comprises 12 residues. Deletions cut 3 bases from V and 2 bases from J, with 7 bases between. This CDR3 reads CSVEVQNYGYTF. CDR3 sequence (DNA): TGCAGCGTTGAGGTCCAGAACTATGGCTACACCTTC.

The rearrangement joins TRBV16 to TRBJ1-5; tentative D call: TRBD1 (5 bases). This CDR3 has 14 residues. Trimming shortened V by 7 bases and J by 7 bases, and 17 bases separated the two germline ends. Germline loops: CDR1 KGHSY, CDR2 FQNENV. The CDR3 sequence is CASTHSGGIQPQHF. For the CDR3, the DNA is TGTGCCAGCACCCATTCGGGGGGGATACAGCCCCAGCATTTT.

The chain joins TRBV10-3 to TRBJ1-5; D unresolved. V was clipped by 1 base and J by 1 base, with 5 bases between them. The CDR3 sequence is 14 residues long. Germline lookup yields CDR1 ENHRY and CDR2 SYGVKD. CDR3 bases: TGTGCCATCAGTGAGTACCAAAGCAATCAGCCCCAGCATTTT. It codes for CAISEYQSNQPQHF.

CDR3 residues: CAWISGTRSHGYTF. Written as DNA, the CDR3 is TGTGCCTGGATCTCCGGGACAAGGAGCCATGGCTACACCTTC. The chain combines TRBV30 with TRBJ1-2; D possibly corresponds to TRBD1 (6 bases). In germline, CDR1 is GTSNPN, CDR2 SVGIG (reference sequence). V was cut by 4 bases and J by 6 bases, with 18 bases left in between. This CDR3 spans 14 amino acids. Using reference TRBV30 and TRBJ1-2 for the parts outside the CDR3, the full variable domain is SQTIHQWPATLVQPVGSPLSLECTVEGTSNPNLYWYRQAAGRGLQLLFYSVGIGQISSEVPQNLSASRPQDRQFILSSKKLLLSDSGFYLCAWISGTRSHGYTFGSGTRLTVV.

DNA for the CDR3: TGTGCCAGCAGCCAAGACCCAGGGGCCTATGGCTACACCTTC. It translates to CASSQDPGAYGYTF. The rearrangement joins TRBV4-2 to TRBJ1-2; a possible D gene is TRBD1 (6 bases). Trimming took off 0 bases at V and 4 bases at J, with 9 bases between the two ends. Looked up from germline, CDR1 is LGHNA and CDR2 is YNFKEQ. The CDR3 contains 14 residues.

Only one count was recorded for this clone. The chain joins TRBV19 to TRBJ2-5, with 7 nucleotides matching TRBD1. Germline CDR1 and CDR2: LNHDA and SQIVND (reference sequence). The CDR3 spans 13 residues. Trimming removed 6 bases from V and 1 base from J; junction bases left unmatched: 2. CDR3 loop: CASSRQGQETQYF. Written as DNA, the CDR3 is TGTGCCAGTAGCCGACAGGGCCAAGAGACCCAGTACTTC.

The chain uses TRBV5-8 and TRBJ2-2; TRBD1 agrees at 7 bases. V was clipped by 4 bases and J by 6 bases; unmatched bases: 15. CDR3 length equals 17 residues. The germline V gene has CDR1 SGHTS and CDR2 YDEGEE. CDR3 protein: CASSGRRGSSVPGELFF. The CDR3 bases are TGTGCCAGCAGCGGACGCAGGGGGTCCTCGGTGCCCGGGGAGCTGTTTTTT.

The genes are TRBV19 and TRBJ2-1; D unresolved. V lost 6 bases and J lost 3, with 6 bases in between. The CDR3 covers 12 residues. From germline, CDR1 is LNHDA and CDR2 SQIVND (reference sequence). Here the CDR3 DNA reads TGTGCCAGTAGAAAGAACTACAATGAGCAGTTCTTC. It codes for CASRKNYNEQFF. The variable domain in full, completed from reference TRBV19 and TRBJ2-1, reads DGGITQSPKYLFRKEGQNVTLSCEQNLNHDAMYWYRQDPGQGLRLIYYSQIVNDFQKGDIAEGYSVSREKKESFPLTVTSAQKNPTAFYLCASRKNYNEQFFGPGTRLTVL.

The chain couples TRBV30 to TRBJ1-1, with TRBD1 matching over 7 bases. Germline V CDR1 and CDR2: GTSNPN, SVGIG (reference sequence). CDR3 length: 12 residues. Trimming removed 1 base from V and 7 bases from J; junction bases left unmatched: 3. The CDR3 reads CAWSEGAGEAFF. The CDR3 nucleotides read TGTGCCTGGAGTGAGGGGGCAGGTGAAGCTTTCTTT.

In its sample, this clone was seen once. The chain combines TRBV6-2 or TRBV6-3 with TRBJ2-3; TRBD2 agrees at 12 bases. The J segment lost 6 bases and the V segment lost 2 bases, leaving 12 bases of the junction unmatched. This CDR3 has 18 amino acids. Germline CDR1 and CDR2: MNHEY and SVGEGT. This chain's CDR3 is CASSYDPLAGGTEDTQYF. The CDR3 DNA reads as TGTGCCAGCAGTTACGACCCACTAGCGGGGGGAACCGAGGATACGCAGTATTTT.

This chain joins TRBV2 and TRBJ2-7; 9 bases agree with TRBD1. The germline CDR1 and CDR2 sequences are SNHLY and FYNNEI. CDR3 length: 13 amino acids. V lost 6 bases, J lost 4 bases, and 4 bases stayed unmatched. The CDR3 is CASRVGQGYEQYF. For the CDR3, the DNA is TGTGCCAGCAGGGTGGGACAGGGTTACGAGCAGTACTTC. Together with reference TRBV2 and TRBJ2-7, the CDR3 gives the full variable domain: EPEVTQTPSHQVTQMGQEVILRCVPISNHLYFYWYRQILGQKVEFLVSFYNNEISEKSEIFDDQFSVERPDGSNFTLKIRSTKLEDSAMYFCASRVGQGYEQYFGPGTRLTVT.